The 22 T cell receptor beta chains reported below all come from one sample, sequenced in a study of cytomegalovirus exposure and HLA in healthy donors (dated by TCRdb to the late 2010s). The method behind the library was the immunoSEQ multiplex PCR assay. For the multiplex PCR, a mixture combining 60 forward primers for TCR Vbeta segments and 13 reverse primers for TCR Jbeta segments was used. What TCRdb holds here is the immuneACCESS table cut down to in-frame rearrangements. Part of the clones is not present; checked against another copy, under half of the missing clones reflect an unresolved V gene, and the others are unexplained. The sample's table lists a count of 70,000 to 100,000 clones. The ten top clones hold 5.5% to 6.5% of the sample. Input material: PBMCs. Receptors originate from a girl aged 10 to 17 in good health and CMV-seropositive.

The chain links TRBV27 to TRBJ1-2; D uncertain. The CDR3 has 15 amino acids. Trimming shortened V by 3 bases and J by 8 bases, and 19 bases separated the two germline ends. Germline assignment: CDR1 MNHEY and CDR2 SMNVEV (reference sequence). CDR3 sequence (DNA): TGTGCCAGCAGTTTCAACGTAGGGAGGGCCTTGGGCTACACCTTC. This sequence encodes CASSFNVGRALGYTF.

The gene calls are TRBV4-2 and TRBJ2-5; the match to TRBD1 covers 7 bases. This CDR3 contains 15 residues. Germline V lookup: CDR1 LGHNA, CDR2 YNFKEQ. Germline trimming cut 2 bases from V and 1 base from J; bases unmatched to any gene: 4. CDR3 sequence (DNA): TGTGCCAGCAGCCAATATGGGGACAGCCAAGAGACCCAGTACTTC. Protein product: CASSQYGDSQETQYF.

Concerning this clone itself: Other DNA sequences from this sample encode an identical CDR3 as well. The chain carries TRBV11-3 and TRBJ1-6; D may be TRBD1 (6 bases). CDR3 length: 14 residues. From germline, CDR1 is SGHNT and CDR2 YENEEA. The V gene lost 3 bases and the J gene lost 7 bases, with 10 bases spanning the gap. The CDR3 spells CASSFLDSNSPLHF. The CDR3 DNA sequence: TGTGCCAGCAGCTTCCTGGACAGCAATTCACCCCTCCACTTT.

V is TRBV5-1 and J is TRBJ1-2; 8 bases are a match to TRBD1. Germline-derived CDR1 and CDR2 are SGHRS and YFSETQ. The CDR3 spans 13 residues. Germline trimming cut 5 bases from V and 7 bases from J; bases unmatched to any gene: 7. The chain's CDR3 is CASSVDRGVGYTF. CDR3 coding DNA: TGCGCCAGCAGTGTCGACAGGGGTGTTGGCTACACCTTC.

The CDR3 nucleotides read TGTGCCAGCAGTGAAGCACCCTGGACTAGGGGACGACAATTTAGCTCCTACGAGCAGTACGTC. Protein product: CASSEAPWTRGRQFSSYEQYV. The rearrangement uses TRBV6-1 and TRBJ2-7; 7 bases fit TRBD2. The trim removed 0 bases at V and 0 bases at J, leaving 20 bases unmatched. CDR3 length equals 21 residues. The germline V gene encodes CDR1 MNHNS and CDR2 SASEGT.

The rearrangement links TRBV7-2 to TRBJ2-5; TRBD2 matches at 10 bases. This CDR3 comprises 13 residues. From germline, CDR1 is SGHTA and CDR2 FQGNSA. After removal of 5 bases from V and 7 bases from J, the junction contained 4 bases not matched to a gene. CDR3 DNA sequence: TGTGCCAGCAGCAGCGGGGGGGCCGGGACCCAGTACTTC. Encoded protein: CASSSGGAGTQYF.

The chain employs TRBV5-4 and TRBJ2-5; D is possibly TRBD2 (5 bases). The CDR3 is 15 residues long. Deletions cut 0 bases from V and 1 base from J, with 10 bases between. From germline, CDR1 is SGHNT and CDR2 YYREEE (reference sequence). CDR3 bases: TGTGCCAGCAGCTTGGAACCGGGAACCCAAGAGACCCAGTACTTC. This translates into CASSLEPGTQETQYF. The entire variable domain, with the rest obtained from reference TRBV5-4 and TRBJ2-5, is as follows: ETGVTQSPTHLIKTRGQQVTLRCSSQSGHNTVSWYQQALGQGPQFIFQYYREEENGRGNFPPRFSGLQFPNYSSELNVNALELDDSALYLCASSLEPGTQETQYFGPGTRLLVL.

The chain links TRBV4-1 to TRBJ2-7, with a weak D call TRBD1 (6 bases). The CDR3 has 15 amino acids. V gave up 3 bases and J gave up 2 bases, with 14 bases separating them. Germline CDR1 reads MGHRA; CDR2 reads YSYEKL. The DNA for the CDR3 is TGCGCCAGCAGCCATTCTACAGGGCACACCTACGAGCAGTACGTC. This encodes CASSHSTGHTYEQYV.

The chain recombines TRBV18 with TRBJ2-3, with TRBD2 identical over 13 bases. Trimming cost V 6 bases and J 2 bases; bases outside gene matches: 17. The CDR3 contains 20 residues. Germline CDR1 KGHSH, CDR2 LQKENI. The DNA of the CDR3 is TGTGCCAGCTCGCCCCAGACTAGCGGGGGGACCAACCAACTCACAGATACGCAGTATTTT. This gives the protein CASSPQTSGGTNQLTDTQYF.

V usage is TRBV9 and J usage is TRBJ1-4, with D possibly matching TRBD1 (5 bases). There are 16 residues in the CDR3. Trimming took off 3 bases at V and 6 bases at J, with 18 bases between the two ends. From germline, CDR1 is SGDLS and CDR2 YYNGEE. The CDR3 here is CASSARGNSRDEKLFF. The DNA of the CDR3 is TGTGCCAGCAGCGCGCGGGGGAACAGTAGAGATGAAAAACTGTTTTTT.

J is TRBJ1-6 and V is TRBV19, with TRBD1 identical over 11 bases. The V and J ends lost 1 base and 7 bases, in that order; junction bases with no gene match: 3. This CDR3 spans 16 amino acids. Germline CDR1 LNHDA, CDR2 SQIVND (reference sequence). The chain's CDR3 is CASSIVGTGGNSPLHF. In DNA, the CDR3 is TGTGCCAGTAGTATAGTCGGGACAGGGGGGAATTCACCCCTCCACTTT.

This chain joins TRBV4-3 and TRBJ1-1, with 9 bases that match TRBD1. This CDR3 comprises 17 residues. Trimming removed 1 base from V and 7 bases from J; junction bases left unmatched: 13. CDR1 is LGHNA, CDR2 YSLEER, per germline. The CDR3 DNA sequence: TGCGCCAGCAGCCAAGGGTACCGCAACAGGGGGCTAAGTGAAGCTTTCTTT. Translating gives CASSQGYRNRGLSEAFF.

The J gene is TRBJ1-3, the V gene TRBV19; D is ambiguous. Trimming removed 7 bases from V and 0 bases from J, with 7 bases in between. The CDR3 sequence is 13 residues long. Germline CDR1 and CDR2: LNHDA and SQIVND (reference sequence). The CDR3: CASIPSSGNTIYF. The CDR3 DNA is TGTGCCAGTATCCCGAGCTCTGGAAACACCATATATTTT. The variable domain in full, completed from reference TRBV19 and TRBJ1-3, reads DGGITQSPKYLFRKEGQNVTLSCEQNLNHDAMYWYRQDPGQGLRLIYYSQIVNDFQKGDIAEGYSVSREKKESFPLTVTSAQKNPTAFYLCASIPSSGNTIYFGEGSWLTVV.

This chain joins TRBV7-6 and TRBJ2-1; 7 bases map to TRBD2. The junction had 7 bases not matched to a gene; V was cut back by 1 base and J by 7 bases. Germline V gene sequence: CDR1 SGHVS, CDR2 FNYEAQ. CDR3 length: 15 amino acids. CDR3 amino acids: CASSLGQGGVNEQFF. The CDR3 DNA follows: TGTGCCAGCAGCTTAGGGCAGGGAGGGGTGAATGAGCAGTTCTTC.

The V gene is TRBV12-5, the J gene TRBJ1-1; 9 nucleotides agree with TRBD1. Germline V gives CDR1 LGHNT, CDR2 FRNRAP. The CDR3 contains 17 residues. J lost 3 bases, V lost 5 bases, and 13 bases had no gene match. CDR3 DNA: TGTGCTAGTGGTCTCCTACAGGGGGCCGGTTTTGACACTGAAGCTTTCTTT. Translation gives CASGLLQGAGFDTEAFF.

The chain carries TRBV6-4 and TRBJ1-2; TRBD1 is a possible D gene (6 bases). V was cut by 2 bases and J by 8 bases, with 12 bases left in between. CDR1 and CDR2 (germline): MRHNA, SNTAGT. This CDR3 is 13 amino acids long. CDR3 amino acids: CASSDGGTRGYTF. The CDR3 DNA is TGTGCCAGCAGTGACGGGGGCACTCGCGGCTACACCTTC.

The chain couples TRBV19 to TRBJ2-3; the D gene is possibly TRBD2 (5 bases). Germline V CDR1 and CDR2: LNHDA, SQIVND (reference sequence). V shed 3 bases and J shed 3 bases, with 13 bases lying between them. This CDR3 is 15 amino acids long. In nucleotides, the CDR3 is TGTGCCAGTAGTATTTCCCAACTAGGGACAGATACGCAGTATTTT. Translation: CASSISQLGTDTQYF.

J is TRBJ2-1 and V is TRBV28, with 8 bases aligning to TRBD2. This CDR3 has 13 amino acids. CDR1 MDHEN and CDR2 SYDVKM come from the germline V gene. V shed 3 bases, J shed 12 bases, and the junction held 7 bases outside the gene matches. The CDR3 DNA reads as TGTGCCAGCAGTTTTTCAGCGGGGGAAAGGCAGTTCTTC. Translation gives CASSFSAGERQFF.

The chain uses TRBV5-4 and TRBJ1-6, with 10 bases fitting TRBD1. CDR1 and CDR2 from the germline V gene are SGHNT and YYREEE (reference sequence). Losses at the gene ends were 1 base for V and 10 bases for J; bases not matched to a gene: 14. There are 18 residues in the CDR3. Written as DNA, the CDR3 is TGTGCCAGCAGCTTGTATTTTAGAGGGACAGGGGATGAATCACCCCTCCACTTT. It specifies CASSLYFRGTGDESPLHF.

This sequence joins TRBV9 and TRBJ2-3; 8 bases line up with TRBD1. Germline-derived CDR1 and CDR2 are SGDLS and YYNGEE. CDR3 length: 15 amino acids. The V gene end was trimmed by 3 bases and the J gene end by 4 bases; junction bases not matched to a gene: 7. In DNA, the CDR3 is TGTGCCAGCAGCGGAACACAGGGGGTAGCAGATACGCAGTATTTT. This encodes CASSGTQGVADTQYF.

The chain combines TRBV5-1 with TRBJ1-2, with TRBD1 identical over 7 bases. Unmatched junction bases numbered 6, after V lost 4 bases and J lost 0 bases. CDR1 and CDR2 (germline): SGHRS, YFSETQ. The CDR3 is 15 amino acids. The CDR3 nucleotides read TGCGCCAGCAGCATAACAGGGGAGGCTAACTATGGCTACACCTTC. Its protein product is CASSITGEANYGYTF.

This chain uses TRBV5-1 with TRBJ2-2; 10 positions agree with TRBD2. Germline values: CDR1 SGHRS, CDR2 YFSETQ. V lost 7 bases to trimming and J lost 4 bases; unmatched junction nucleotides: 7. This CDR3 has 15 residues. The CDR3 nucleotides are TGCGCCAGCTGTGAAGCGGGGGGGCCCACCGGGGAGCTGTTTTTT. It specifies CASCEAGGPTGELFF.